These 21 T cell receptor beta chains share one sample of origin, sequenced in a study of neurological immune-mediated disorders (dated by TCRdb to about 2019). The library relied on 5' RACE. The instrument given in TCRdb is Illumina HiSeq 2500. TCRdb itself trimmed the public reads at Q25 with fastp, ran MiXCR and retained productive beta chains. A single entry per CDR3 protein holds the most common genes and DNA from its merged rows. This sample comprises 40,000 or so distinct CDR3 sequences, 3% to 3.5% of them detected only once. The ten most abundant clones make up around 7.7% of the sample. The meaning of the sample's time point label: longitudinal time-point 1 (baseline). Sequences were obtained from PBMCs. Source of these receptors: a woman in her sixties or seventies with multiple sclerosis.

This clonotype was recorded many times. The CDR3 sequence: CSVLVGRYGYTF. DNA of the CDR3: TGCAGCGTTCTTGTAGGCCGCTATGGCTACACCTTC. This chain joins TRBV29-1 and TRBJ1-2; D call uncertain. Looked up from germline, CDR1 is SQVTM and CDR2 is ANQGSEA. This CDR3 comprises 12 residues. Trimming left V 5 bases short and J 4 bases short, with 11 bases between.

This clonotype was detected ten times or more. The chain employs TRBV18 and TRBJ2-7, with D perhaps being TRBD1 or TRBD2 (5 bases each). Trimming removed 6 bases at V and 2 bases at J, with 17 bases between. This CDR3 region has 15 residues. The germline gives CDR1 KGHSH, CDR2 LQKENI. The CDR3 here is CASSGASGNTYEQYF. CDR3 DNA sequence: TGTGCCAGCTCCGGGGCAAGCGGAAATACCTACGAGCAGTACTTC.

This clonotype was counted at least ten times. The chain is built from TRBV12-3 or TRBV12-4 and TRBJ2-7; 7 bases are a match to TRBD1. The CDR3 length is 13 residues. V lost 7 bases, J lost 5 bases, and 8 bases stayed unmatched. The CDR3 region is CASNANRGNEQYF. In DNA, the CDR3 is TGTGCCAGCAATGCAAACAGGGGCAACGAGCAGTACTTC.

This clonotype was seen ten or more times. V and J are TRBV6-5 and TRBJ1-5, with D perhaps TRBD1 (6 bases). The germline V gene encodes CDR1 MNHEY and CDR2 SVGAGI. Trimming pared 6 bases from V and 0 bases from J, leaving 9 bases between. This CDR3 is 14 amino acids long. The CDR3 region is CASRPDSSNQPQHF. The CDR3 DNA follows: TGTGCCAGCAGACCGGACAGTAGCAATCAGCCCCAGCATTTT.

The sample holds many counts of this clonotype. The V gene is TRBV12-3 or TRBV12-4, the J gene TRBJ2-7; 7 bases align to TRBD1. The CDR3 runs to 12 residues. The V gene end was trimmed by 8 bases and the J gene end by 6 bases; junction bases not matched to a gene: 7. CDR3: CASRQGLGEQYF. The CDR3 bases are TGTGCCAGCCGACAGGGCCTGGGCGAGCAGTACTTC.

This clonotype has a count of ten or more. The rearrangement uses TRBV3-1 and TRBJ1-1, with 9 bases that match TRBD1. The CDR3 extends over 14 amino acids. In germline, CDR1 is LGHDT, CDR2 YNNKEL (reference sequence). The junction had 5 bases not matched to a gene; V was cut back by 8 bases and J by 1 base. The CDR3 region is CASGTTGGNTEAFF. The CDR3 region has the DNA TGTGCCAGCGGTACGACAGGGGGGAACACTGAAGCTTTCTTT.

Notes on this clonotype: This may stem from a read error, because a much larger clone lies one nucleotide away. The rearrangement uses TRBV20-1 and TRBJ2-3, with a possible D match to TRBD2 (6 bases). Germline V lookup: CDR1 DFQATT, CDR2 SNEGSKA (reference sequence). The CDR3 is made up of 14 amino acids. Trimming pared 4 bases from V and 1 base from J, leaving 12 bases between. CDR3 nucleotides: TGCAGTGCTAACATCCGACTAGGCACAGATACGCAGTATTTT. Protein sequence: CSANIRLGTDTQYF.

This clonotype was detected many times. This may arise from a read error, as a much more abundant clone is one base away. The chain carries TRBV20-1 and TRBJ2-5; weak D call: TRBD2 (5 bases). V was cut by 6 bases and J by 0 bases, with 14 bases left in between. Germline CDR1 is DFQATT and CDR2 is SNEGSKA (reference sequence). The CDR3 is 14 amino acids. The CDR3 DNA sequence: TGCAGTGCCCCGGGCGAGGGATACCAAGAGACCCAGTACTTC. Translating gives CSAPGEGYQETQYF.

This clonotype has at least ten counts. The V and J genes are TRBV25-1 and TRBJ1-6, with D hard to call. The CDR3 is 12 amino acids. The ends were cut back, 3 bases at V and 11 bases at J, with 8 bases in the middle. Germline CDR1 MGHDK, CDR2 SYGVNS. CDR3 in DNA: TGTGCCAGCAGTGATGGGTTTACACCCCTCCACTTT. Protein product: CASSDGFTPLHF. Full variable domain (outside the CDR3, taken from reference TRBV25-1 and TRBJ1-6): EADIYQTPRYLVIGTGKKITLECSQTMGHDKMYWYQQDPGMELHLIHYSYGVNSTEKGDLSSESTVSRIRTEHFPLTLESARPSHTSQYLCASSDGFTPLHFGNGTRLTVT.

This clonotype was counted ten times or more. This chain connects TRBV7-9 to TRBJ1-1; no clear D. The CDR3 totals 15 residues. Germline loops: CDR1 SEHNR, CDR2 FQNEAQ (reference sequence). Trimming removed 1 base at V and 0 bases at J, with 9 bases between. This CDR3 is CASSLGSGMNTEAFF. The CDR3 region has the DNA TGTGCCAGCAGCTTAGGGTCAGGAATGAACACTGAAGCTTTCTTT.

The chain has TRBV7-9 and TRBJ2-7; D is undetermined. CDR3 length: 13 amino acids. Trimming pared 2 bases from V and 6 bases from J, leaving 11 bases between. CDR1 and CDR2 from the germline V gene are SEHNR and FQNEAQ (reference sequence). CDR3 coding DNA: TGTGCCAGCAGCTTAATCCAGCAAGGCGAGCAGTACTTC. Amino acid sequence: CASSLIQQGEQYF.

This clonotype was recorded at least ten times. V gene TRBV20-1 combines with J gene TRBJ2-1, with TRBD1 identical over 10 bases. The ends lost 7 bases at V and 6 bases at J; junction bases unmatched: 9. The V gene's germline CDR1 is DFQATT and CDR2 SNEGSKA (reference sequence). This CDR3 comprises 14 residues. CDR3 DNA: TGCAGTGTGAGTTGGGACAGGGGTGGCAATGAGCAGTTCTTC. It encodes CSVSWDRGGNEQFF.

This clonotype has a count of ten or more. V and J are TRBV11-1 and TRBJ1-5; the D gene is possibly TRBD1 (5 bases). Germline V gene sequence: CDR1 SGHAT, CDR2 FQDESV (reference sequence). V was trimmed by 2 bases and J by 2 bases, leaving 10 bases between them. This CDR3 is 15 amino acids long. The CDR3 protein is CASSLNGGGNQPQHF. The CDR3 DNA reads as TGTGCCAGCAGCTTAAACGGGGGTGGCAATCAGCCCCAGCATTTT. Filled out from reference TRBV11-1 and TRBJ1-5, the complete variable domain reads EAEVAQSPRYKITEKSQAVAFWCDPISGHATLYWYRQILGQGPELLVQFQDESVVDDSQLPKDRFSAERLKGVDSTLKIQPAELGDSAMYLCASSLNGGGNQPQHFGDGTRLSIL.

This clonotype was recorded at least ten times. J is TRBJ1-1 and V is TRBV21-1; the DNA was not used to check the table's D call, TRBD1. TRBV21-1 is a pseudogene. This CDR3 has 16 residues. CDR3 coding DNA: TGTGCCAGCAGCACTGGGACAGGGGCAGTGAACACTGAAGCTTTCTTT. As protein: CASSTGTGAVNTEAFF.

The rearrangement links TRBV7-6 to TRBJ1-3; D uncertain. With 1 base removed from V and 3 bases from J, the gap between germline ends came to 10 bases. The CDR3 totals 15 residues. In germline, CDR1 is SGHVS, CDR2 FNYEAQ. CDR3 sequence: CASSLEEDLGNTIYF. The DNA for the CDR3 is TGTGCCAGCAGCTTAGAGGAGGATCTTGGAAACACCATATATTTT.

This clonotype has ten or more counts. The rearrangement joins TRBV7-8 to TRBJ1-6; 7 positions match TRBD1. Germline CDR1 and CDR2: SGHVS and FQNEAQ. This CDR3 comprises 16 residues. J gave up 7 bases and V 1 base, and 7 bases lay outside the gene matches. The CDR3 loop is CASSLVATGTNSPLHF. For the CDR3, the DNA is TGTGCCAGCAGCTTAGTGGCGACAGGGACCAATTCACCCCTCCACTTT.

At least ten counts were recorded for this clonotype. This rearrangement joins TRBV20-1 to TRBJ2-7; 8 nucleotides match TRBD1. V lost 3 bases to trimming and J lost 3 bases; unmatched junction nucleotides: 7. This CDR3 is 14 amino acids long. Germline lookup yields CDR1 DFQATT and CDR2 SNEGSKA (reference sequence). Here the CDR3 reads CSARLPGGDYEQYF. The CDR3 DNA reads TGCAGTGCTAGGCTCCCAGGGGGCGACTACGAGCAGTACTTC.

This clonotype was seen only a few times. The CDR3 DNA reads TGTGCCAGCAGCCAGGTGACAGGAGCGGGTGGGGAGCAGTACTTC. It encodes CASSQVTGAGGEQYF. This chain uses TRBV7-9 with TRBJ2-7; D might be TRBD1 or TRBD2, each matching 6 bases. Between the trimmed V and J ends, which lost 5 bases and 7 bases, there was a span of 21 bases. The CDR3 has 15 amino acids. Germline CDR1 is SEHNR and CDR2 is FQNEAQ (reference sequence).

This clonotype was counted only a few times. A much larger clone is a single base away; this may be a read error. The chain is built from TRBV12-3 or TRBV12-4 and TRBJ1-5; D ambiguous. The CDR3 length is 14 residues. The CDR3 sequence is CASTTIALNQHQHF. In DNA, the CDR3 is TGTGCCAGCACCACTATCGCCCTCAATCAGCACCAGCATTTT.

This clonotype was counted many times. V and J are TRBV4-1 and TRBJ2-3; 10 nucleotides match TRBD1. Trimming cost V 2 bases and J 4 bases; bases outside gene matches: 9. CDR1 is MGHRA and CDR2 is YSYEKL in the germline V gene. This CDR3 is 17 amino acids long. The CDR3, as DNA: TGCGCCAGCAGCCAAAAGGACAGGGGGAATGGGGCAGATACGCAGTATTTT. This gives the protein CASSQKDRGNGADTQYF.

By share, this clonotype ranks as medium-sized. CDR3: CASSSQKVQETQYF. The CDR3 DNA is TGCGCCAGCAGCTCGCAAAAAGTCCAAGAGACCCAGTACTTC. The rearrangement links TRBV5-1 to TRBJ2-5; D remains ambiguous. The V end was cut by 3 bases, the J end by 1 base, with 10 bases between. This CDR3 has 14 residues. CDR1 is SGHRS and CDR2 is YFSETQ in the germline V gene.